This T cell receptor beta chain came from a study of cytotoxic CD8 clonotypes in ibrutinib-treated CLL. Overall study: Across samples, productive templates numbered a few hundred thousand and productive rearrangements reached about 99,000 on average. Study observations and caveats: Clonality rose at ibrutinib response and fell back toward baseline at progression. Circulating CD8+ T-cell counts were tracked by baseline clonality, which exceeded that of age-matched healthy donors.

Germline V gives CDR1 SGHTA, CDR2 FQGTGA. V shed 5 bases, J shed 2 bases, and the junction held 2 bases outside the gene matches. The CDR3 is 14 amino acids. Remarks on this clone: Its antigen is as yet unknown.

Here immunoSEQ multiplex PCR was the method, and the copy in TCRdb shows in-frame clones only, minus some. The sample lists fewer than 45,000 clones, approximately 70% occurring once. Cryopreserved PBMCs were the source of around 2 micrograms of genomic DNA, which went to TCR beta libraries. This TCR was sampled from a human donor with chronic lymphocytic leukemia. V gene TRBV7-3 combines with J gene TRBJ2-5, with 10 bases lining up with TRBD2. This specimen was PBMCs, taken at disease progression, from a patient treated with ibrutinib. Here the CDR3 DNA reads TGTGCCAGCAGCCCAGCGGGGGGGCAAGAGACCCAGTACTTC. It specifies CASSPAGGQETQYF.